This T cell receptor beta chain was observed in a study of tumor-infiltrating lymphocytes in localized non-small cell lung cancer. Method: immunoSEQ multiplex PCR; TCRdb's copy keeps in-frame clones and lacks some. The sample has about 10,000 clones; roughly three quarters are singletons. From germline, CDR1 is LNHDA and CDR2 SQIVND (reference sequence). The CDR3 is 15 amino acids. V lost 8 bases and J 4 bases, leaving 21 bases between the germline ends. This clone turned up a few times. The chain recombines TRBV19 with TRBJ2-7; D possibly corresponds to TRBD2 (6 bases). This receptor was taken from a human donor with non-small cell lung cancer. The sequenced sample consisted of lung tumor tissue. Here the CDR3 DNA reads TGTGCCAGTTCTCTGACTAGTAGCCCCTCTTACGAGCAGTACTTC. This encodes CASSLTSSPSYEQYF.